The clone carrying this T cell receptor beta chain appeared a few times. The junction and the germline gene differ at one end; a read error may be behind it. A J-beta primer mix and a sample-barcoded 5' primer were used in a second PCR of about 7 to 12 cycles. TCRdb independently ran MiXCR on the 5' RACE reads; one entry per CDR3 protein. The sample includes some 1.8 million distinct CDR3 sequences, around 40% seen only once; the top ten take about 21%. This entry is derived from a study of blood T cells in healthy people across ages. This CDR3 is built from 16 residues. Germline-derived CDR1 and CDR2 are LGHNA and YNFKEQ.

This TCR was recovered from a human donor in good health. Material for sequencing was blood. The chain uses TRBV4-2 and TRBJ2-1, with 7 bases that match TRBD1. CDR3 sequence: CASSPRGTGLDNERFF. In DNA, the CDR3 is TGTGCCAGCAGCCCCAGGGGGACGGGCTTGGACAATGAGCGGTTCTTC.